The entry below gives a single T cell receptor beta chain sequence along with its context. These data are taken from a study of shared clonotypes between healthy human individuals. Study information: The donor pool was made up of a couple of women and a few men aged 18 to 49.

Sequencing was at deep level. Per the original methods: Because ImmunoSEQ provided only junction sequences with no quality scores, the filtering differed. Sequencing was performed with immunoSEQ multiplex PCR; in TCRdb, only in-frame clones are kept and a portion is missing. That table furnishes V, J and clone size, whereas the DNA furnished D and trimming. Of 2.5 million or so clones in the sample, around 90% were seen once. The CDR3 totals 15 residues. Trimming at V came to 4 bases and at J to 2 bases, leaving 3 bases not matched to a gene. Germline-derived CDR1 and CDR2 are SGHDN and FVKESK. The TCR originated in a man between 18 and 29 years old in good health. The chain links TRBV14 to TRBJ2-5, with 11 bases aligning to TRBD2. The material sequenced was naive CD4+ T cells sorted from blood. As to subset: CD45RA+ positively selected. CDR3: CASSRIAGGQETQYF. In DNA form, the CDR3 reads TGTGCCAGCAGCCGGATAGCGGGAGGGCAAGAGACCCAGTACTTC.